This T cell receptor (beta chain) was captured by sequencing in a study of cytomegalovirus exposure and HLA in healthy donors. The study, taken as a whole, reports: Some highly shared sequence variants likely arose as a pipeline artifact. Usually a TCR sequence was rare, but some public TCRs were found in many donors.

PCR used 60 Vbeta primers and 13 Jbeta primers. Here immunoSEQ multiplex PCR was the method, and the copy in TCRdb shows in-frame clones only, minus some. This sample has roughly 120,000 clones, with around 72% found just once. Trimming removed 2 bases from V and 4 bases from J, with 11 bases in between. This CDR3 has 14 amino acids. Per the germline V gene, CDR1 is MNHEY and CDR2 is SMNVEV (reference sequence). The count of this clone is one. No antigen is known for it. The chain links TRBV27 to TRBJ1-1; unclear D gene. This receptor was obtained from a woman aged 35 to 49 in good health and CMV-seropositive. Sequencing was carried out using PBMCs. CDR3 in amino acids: CASSLRVISTEAFF. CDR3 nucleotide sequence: TGTGCCAGCAGTTTACGGGTCATAAGCACTGAAGCTTTCTTT.